This T cell receptor beta chain was sequenced in a study of T-cell memory formation after mild COVID-19. Germline V gene sequence: CDR1 MDHEN, CDR2 SYDVKM. Trimming left V 5 bases short and J 5 bases short, with 25 bases between. This CDR3 has 18 amino acids. Using its own MiXCR run on the 5' RACE reads, TCRdb lists one record per CDR3 protein. This sample has a few hundred thousand distinct CDR3 sequences; 7.5% to 10% occur once, and the top ten carry around 21%. The gene calls are TRBV28 and TRBJ2-4, with D perhaps TRBD2 (5 bases). The receptor was derived from a young man who had mild COVID-19 (a few samples of this study predate the infection). Cell type and time point are not known. The sequenced sample was PBMCs or a T cell subset sorted from them (not recorded which). This chain's CDR3 is CASSRLYVRGIWENIQYF. CDR3 DNA sequence: TGTGCCAGCAGTCGCCTTTACGTTCGGGGAATATGGGAAAACATTCAGTACTTC.